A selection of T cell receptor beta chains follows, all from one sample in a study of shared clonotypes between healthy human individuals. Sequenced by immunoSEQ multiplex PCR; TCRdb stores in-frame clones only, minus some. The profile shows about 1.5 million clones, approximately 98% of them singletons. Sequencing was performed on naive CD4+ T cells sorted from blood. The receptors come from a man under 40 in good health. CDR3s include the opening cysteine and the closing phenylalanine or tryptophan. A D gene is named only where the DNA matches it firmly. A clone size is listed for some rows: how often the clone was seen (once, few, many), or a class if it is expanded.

CDR3nt: TGCGCCAGCAGCCAAGGTCCAACACCAAACTATGGCTACACCTTC
CDR3aa: CASSQGPTPNYGYTF
d_gene: .
j_gene: TRBJ1-2
abundance: .
v_gene: TRBV4-3

CDR3nt: TGCGCCAGCAGCTCCTCGGGGAACTACACCTTC
CDR3aa: CASSSSGNYTF
d_gene: .
j_gene: TRBJ1-2
abundance: .
v_gene: TRBV5-1

CDR3nt: TGTGCCTGGAGTAGACTAGCGGGCACCGGGGAGCTGTTTTTT
CDR3aa: CAWSRLAGTGELFF
d_gene: TRBD2
j_gene: TRBJ2-2
abundance: .
v_gene: TRBV30

CDR3nt: TGTGCCAGCAGCTTATACAGGACCTCCTACGAGCAGTACTTC
CDR3aa: CASSLYRTSYEQYF
d_gene: .
j_gene: TRBJ2-7
abundance: .
v_gene: TRBV11-3

CDR3nt: TGTGCCAGCAGTTTACTACAGGGAGTCGCTGGAAACACCATATATTTT
CDR3aa: CASSLLQGVAGNTIYF
d_gene: .
j_gene: TRBJ1-3
abundance: .
v_gene: TRBV28

CDR3nt: TGCGCCAGCAGTGTGGATAGCGGGAGCTCCTACAATGAGCAGTTCTTC
CDR3aa: CASSVDSGSSYNEQFF
d_gene: TRBD2
j_gene: TRBJ2-1
abundance: .
v_gene: TRBV10-1

CDR3nt: TGTGCCAGCAGTGAAGGACTGAGGTCCCGTAGGGAAAAACTGTTTTTT
CDR3aa: CASSEGLRSRREKLFF
d_gene: .
j_gene: TRBJ1-4
abundance: once
v_gene: TRBV6-1

CDR3nt: TGTGCCAGCACTCGGGCAGGGGCCCAGTACTTC
CDR3aa: CASTRAGAQYF
d_gene: .
j_gene: TRBJ2-5
abundance: .
v_gene: TRBV6-5

CDR3nt: TGTGCCAGCAGCTCCCAGGGGTATGAGCAGTTCTTC
CDR3aa: CASSSQGYEQFF
d_gene: .
j_gene: TRBJ2-1
abundance: .
v_gene: TRBV11-2

CDR3nt: TGTGCCAGCAGGGTAGATGGCTACACCTTC
CDR3aa: CASRVDGYTF
d_gene: .
j_gene: TRBJ1-2
abundance: .
v_gene: TRBV2

CDR3nt: TGTGCCATCAACCGAGGACAGGGCTCCTACAATGAGCAGTTCTTC
CDR3aa: CAINRGQGSYNEQFF
d_gene: TRBD1
j_gene: TRBJ2-1
abundance: .
v_gene: TRBV10-3

CDR3nt: TGTGCCACCAGGGGACAGGGGTCGTCCAAAAACATTCAGTACTTC
CDR3aa: CATRGQGSSKNIQYF
d_gene: TRBD1
j_gene: TRBJ2-4
abundance: .
v_gene: TRBV2

CDR3nt: TGTGCCAGCTCACCATCGTATACCGGAAGCACTGAAGCTTTCTTT
CDR3aa: CASSPSYTGSTEAFF
d_gene: .
j_gene: TRBJ1-1
abundance: .
v_gene: TRBV18

CDR3nt: TGTGCCAGCAGCGTGGGACAGGGGGCGCACTACGAGCAGTACTTC
CDR3aa: CASSVGQGAHYEQYF
d_gene: TRBD1
j_gene: TRBJ2-7
abundance: .
v_gene: TRBV9

CDR3nt: TGTGCCAGCAGCTTAGTACCGACAGGGCAGGAGACCCAGTACTTC
CDR3aa: CASSLVPTGQETQYF
d_gene: TRBD1
j_gene: TRBJ2-5
abundance: .
v_gene: TRBV7-6

CDR3nt: TGTGCCAGCTCACGACAGCAACCGGACACAGATACGCAGTATTTT
CDR3aa: CASSRQQPDTDTQYF
d_gene: .
j_gene: TRBJ2-3
abundance: .
v_gene: TRBV18

CDR3nt: TGTGCCAGCAGCTCGGGACAGAGCTCTGGAAACACCATATATTTT
CDR3aa: CASSSGQSSGNTIYF
d_gene: TRBD1
j_gene: TRBJ1-3
abundance: .
v_gene: TRBV7-7

CDR3nt: TGTGCCAGCAGCGTAGCGCAGGGGCACTACGAGCAGTACTTC
CDR3aa: CASSVAQGHYEQYF
d_gene: .
j_gene: TRBJ2-7
abundance: .
v_gene: TRBV9

CDR3nt: TGTGCCAGCAGTGAAACCTCACGGACAGGGAGGGGTGAGACCCAGTACTTC
CDR3aa: CASSETSRTGRGETQYF
d_gene: .
j_gene: TRBJ2-5
abundance: .
v_gene: TRBV2

CDR3nt: TGCGCCAGCAGCCAGTTGGGGGGGGAGACCCAGTACTTC
CDR3aa: CASSQLGGETQYF
d_gene: TRBD2
j_gene: TRBJ2-5
abundance: .
v_gene: TRBV4-1

CDR3nt: TGTGCCAGCAGCGTAGGGTGGCGGGGTTACTACGAGCAGTACTTC
CDR3aa: CASSVGWRGYYEQYF
d_gene: .
j_gene: TRBJ2-7
abundance: .
v_gene: TRBV9

CDR3nt: TGTGCCAGCAGCTCCGGGCCTAGGAACACTGAAGCTTTCTTT
CDR3aa: CASSSGPRNTEAFF
d_gene: .
j_gene: TRBJ1-1
abundance: .
v_gene: TRBV7-9

CDR3nt: TGTGCCAGCAGCAAACCCGGGACTGTTAATGAAAAACTGTTTTTT
CDR3aa: CASSKPGTVNEKLFF
d_gene: .
j_gene: TRBJ1-4
abundance: .
v_gene: TRBV5-5

CDR3nt: TGTGCCAGCAGCCCCTATCTCGCTAGCACAGATACGCAGTATTTT
CDR3aa: CASSPYLASTDTQYF
d_gene: .
j_gene: TRBJ2-3
abundance: .
v_gene: TRBV7-3

CDR3nt: TGCGCCAGCAGCCAAGATATATGGCTAGCGGGATCCCAGTACTTC
CDR3aa: CASSQDIWLAGSQYF
d_gene: TRBD2
j_gene: TRBJ2-5
abundance: .
v_gene: TRBV4-3

CDR3nt: TGTGCCATCCAAAGTGACAGTCAGACCTACGAGCAGTACTTC
CDR3aa: CAIQSDSQTYEQYF
d_gene: .
j_gene: TRBJ2-7
abundance: .
v_gene: TRBV10-3

CDR3nt: TGTGCCATCAACTCCATAAACTCCTACGAGCAGTACTTC
CDR3aa: CAINSINSYEQYF
d_gene: .
j_gene: TRBJ2-7
abundance: once
v_gene: TRBV10-3

CDR3nt: TGTGCCAGCATGGGTCCGGTCACTGAAGCTTTCTTT
CDR3aa: CASMGPVTEAFF
d_gene: .
j_gene: TRBJ1-1
abundance: .
v_gene: TRBV28

CDR3nt: TGTGCCAGCTCACCATTATCAGGACGGAACACTGAAGCTTTCTTT
CDR3aa: CASSPLSGRNTEAFF
d_gene: .
j_gene: TRBJ1-1
abundance: .
v_gene: TRBV18

CDR3nt: TGTGCCAGCAAGGTCTCGGGGAACACTGAAGCTTTCTTT
CDR3aa: CASKVSGNTEAFF
d_gene: .
j_gene: TRBJ1-1
abundance: .
v_gene: TRBV28

CDR3nt: TGTGCCAGCAGCTCCAGACAGACGGACACCGGGGAGCTGTTTTTT
CDR3aa: CASSSRQTDTGELFF
d_gene: .
j_gene: TRBJ2-2
abundance: .
v_gene: TRBV7-8

CDR3nt: TGCGCCAGCAGCTTGGAACGGGAGTACAATGAGCAGTTCTTC
CDR3aa: CASSLEREYNEQFF
d_gene: .
j_gene: TRBJ2-1
abundance: .
v_gene: TRBV5-1

CDR3nt: TGCGCCAGCAGCCAAGATATCCGGGGGCTTGCCGGCTACACCTTC
CDR3aa: CASSQDIRGLAGYTF
d_gene: .
j_gene: TRBJ1-2
abundance: once
v_gene: TRBV4-3

CDR3nt: TGTGCCAGCACTCAGACTCCGTTCGAGACCGGGGAGCTGTTTTTT
CDR3aa: CASTQTPFETGELFF
d_gene: .
j_gene: TRBJ2-2
abundance: once
v_gene: TRBV28

CDR3nt: TGTGCCAGCAGCGGGACTAGCGGGAGACCAATCTCCTACGAGCAGTACTTC
CDR3aa: CASSGTSGRPISYEQYF
d_gene: TRBD2
j_gene: TRBJ2-7
abundance: .
v_gene: TRBV5-8

CDR3nt: TGTGCCAGCAGTTCAAACTACGAGCAGTACTTC
CDR3aa: CASSSNYEQYF
d_gene: .
j_gene: TRBJ2-7
abundance: .
v_gene: TRBV27

CDR3nt: TGTGCCAGCAGCCCCCGGGGTGGGAGGAACAATGAGCAGTTCTTC
CDR3aa: CASSPRGGRNNEQFF
d_gene: .
j_gene: TRBJ2-1
abundance: .
v_gene: TRBV9

CDR3nt: TGTGCCAGCAGCGTAGAGGCTGGGGGCGACACCTACGAGCAGTACTTC
CDR3aa: CASSVEAGGDTYEQYF
d_gene: .
j_gene: TRBJ2-7
abundance: .
v_gene: TRBV9

CDR3nt: TGTGCCAGCAGAGGAGTGGGTAGCAATCAGCCCCAGCATTTT
CDR3aa: CASRGVGSNQPQHF
d_gene: .
j_gene: TRBJ1-5
abundance: .
v_gene: TRBV25-1

CDR3nt: TGTGCCAGCAGTTACTCTGGGGCGGGAGTAGGTAATGAGCAGTTCTTC
CDR3aa: CASSYSGAGVGNEQFF
d_gene: TRBD2
j_gene: TRBJ2-1
abundance: once
v_gene: TRBV6-5

CDR3nt: TGTGCCAGTAGTTCCAAACCCCAGGGGAGAGAGACCCAGTACTTC
CDR3aa: CASSSKPQGRETQYF
d_gene: .
j_gene: TRBJ2-5
abundance: .
v_gene: TRBV19

CDR3nt: TGTGCCAGCAGTTCCCAGACTAGCGGGAGGTACAATGAGCAGTTCTTC
CDR3aa: CASSSQTSGRYNEQFF
d_gene: TRBD2
j_gene: TRBJ2-1
abundance: .
v_gene: TRBV6-5

CDR3nt: TGTGCCAGCAGTTCGACAGTTCGGACCTCGCAGTTCTTC
CDR3aa: CASSSTVRTSQFF
d_gene: .
j_gene: TRBJ2-1
abundance: .
v_gene: TRBV28